A selection of T cell receptor beta chains follows, all from one sample in a study of blood T cell repertoires in COVID-19. Clones were read by immunoSEQ multiplex PCR, and TCRdb kept only the in-frame ones, dropping some. The table records nearly 250,000 clones, about 82% of them present only once. Source material: peripheral blood. The receptors shown here come from a woman older than 75 with COVID-19, enrolled during active disease. CDR3s include the opening cysteine and the closing phenylalanine or tryptophan. The D gene is left open where the match is weak. Rows may omit the clone size; those that give it use once, few, many or a size class.

V gene	clone size	J gene	D gene	CDR3 protein	CDR3 DNA
TRBV5-1	few	TRBJ1-1	-	CASSLDVGEGAEAFF	TGCGCCAGCAGCTTGGATGTTGGGGAGGGGGCTGAAGCTTTCTTT
TRBV6-5	-	TRBJ1-2	-	CASRNSEWGIDGYTF	TGTGCCAGCAGAAACAGCGAATGGGGCATTGATGGCTACACCTTC
TRBV7-9	many	TRBJ1-2	-	CASSPMTGGYTF	TGTGCCAGCAGCCCTATGACAGGTGGCTACACCTTC
TRBV19	-	TRBJ1-2	-	CASTNGAEYYGYTF	TGTGCCAGTACTAATGGGGCAGAATACTATGGCTACACCTTC
TRBV4-2	-	TRBJ2-7	TRBD2	CASSQVAGGSYEQYF	TGTGCCAGCAGCCAAGTAGCGGGGGGCTCCTACGAGCAGTACTTC
TRBV7-2	-	TRBJ1-2	TRBD1	CASRQGSNYGYTF	TGTGCCAGCAGACAGGGGTCTAACTATGGCTACACCTTC
TRBV5-1	-	TRBJ2-1	TRBD2	CASSIASGGYNEQFF	TGCGCCAGCAGCATCGCTAGCGGGGGTTACAATGAGCAGTTCTTC
TRBV18	-	TRBJ1-2	-	CASSSTVGGYTF	TGTGCCAGCTCATCTACAGTAGGAGGCTACACCTTC
TRBV3-1/TRBV3-2	once	TRBJ2-3	-	CASSQVVFRTDTQYF	TGTGCCAGCAGCCAAGTAGTATTCCGCACAGATACGCAGTATTTT
TRBV27	-	TRBJ2-7	-	CASSSASLGDYEQYF	TGTGCCAGCAGTTCGGCATCCCTGGGAGACTACGAGCAGTACTTC
TRBV5-6	-	TRBJ1-5	-	CASSRGGGAEGPQHF	TGTGCCAGCAGCCGGGGCGGGGGGGCCGAGGGACCCCAGCATTTT
TRBV18	-	TRBJ2-1	-	CASSPRDQGNEQFF	TGTGCCAGCTCACCGAGGGATCAAGGCAATGAGCAGTTCTTC
TRBV19	-	TRBJ2-4	-	CASSIEGGARNIQYF	TGTGCCAGTAGTATAGAAGGAGGGGCCCGAAACATTCAGTACTTC
TRBV9	-	TRBJ1-5	-	CASSHGSGGNQPQHF	TGTGCCAGCTCCCATGGGTCGGGGGGCAATCAGCCCCAGCATTTT
TRBV28	-	TRBJ1-2	TRBD1	CASSSLGQGGGYTF	TGTGCCAGCAGTTCTTTGGGACAGGGCGGGGGCTACACCTTC
TRBV11-2	once	TRBJ1-2	TRBD1	CASSYRDSRGYTF	TGTGCCAGCAGCTACCGGGACAGTCGGGGCTACACCTTC
TRBV18	-	TRBJ2-1	TRBD1	CASSPSRTGAYNEQFF	TGTGCCAGCTCACCATCTAGGACAGGGGCCTACAATGAGCAGTTCTTC
TRBV19	-	TRBJ1-2	-	CASTFSGGWGYTF	TGTGCCAGTACCTTCTCGGGAGGTTGGGGCTACACCTTC
TRBV18	-	TRBJ1-1	-	CASSPVETTEAFF	TGTGCCAGCTCACCCGTGGAGACCACTGAAGCTTTCTTT
TRBV2	-	TRBJ1-5	TRBD1	CASRTASGGTSNQPQHF	TGTGCCAGCAGGACCGCCTCAGGGGGAACGAGCAACCAGCCCCAGCATTTT
TRBV10-3	once	TRBJ2-1	-	CAISGNPNYNEQFF	TGTGCCATCAGTGGTAATCCTAATTACAATGAGCAGTTCTTC
TRBV6-5	-	TRBJ1-2	-	CASRTATNQNYGYTF	TGTGCCAGCAGAACCGCAACTAACCAAAACTATGGCTACACCTTC
TRBV28	once	TRBJ1-4	TRBD1	CASSLGTGATNEKLFF	TGTGCCAGCAGTCTGGGGACAGGTGCAACTAATGAAAAACTGTTTTTT
TRBV28	-	TRBJ1-2	-	CASSSTGIRGYTF	TGTGCCAGCAGCTCTACAGGGATACGTGGCTACACCTTC
TRBV5-1	-	TRBJ1-6	-	CASRSGTANNSPLHF	TGCGCCAGCAGGTCAGGGACTGCTAATAATTCACCCCTCCACTTT
TRBV19	-	TRBJ2-1	-	CASSRGSGGSYNEQFF	TGTGCCAGTAGTAGAGGTAGCGGAGGTTCCTACAATGAGCAGTTCTTC
TRBV3-1/TRBV3-2	-	TRBJ2-3	TRBD2	CASSQMAGGLTDTQYF	TGTGCCAGCAGCCAAATGGCGGGGGGCCTCACAGATACGCAGTATTTT
TRBV30	-	TRBJ1-5	TRBD1	CAWSPSGTDNQPQHF	TGTGCCTGGAGTCCGTCGGGGACAGACAATCAGCCCCAGCATTTT
TRBV7-8	-	TRBJ2-2	TRBD2	CASSKSGGAATGELFF	TGTGCCAGCAGCAAGAGCGGGGGGGCGGCGACCGGGGAGCTGTTTTTT
TRBV12-3/TRBV12-4	-	TRBJ1-5	-	CASSRRGTQPQHF	TGTGCCAGCAGCCGTCGGGGGACTCAGCCCCAGCATTTT
TRBV5-6	-	TRBJ1-5	-	CASSFRTVNSNQPQHF	TGTGCCAGCAGCTTTCGGACAGTAAATAGCAATCAGCCCCAGCATTTT
TRBV2	-	TRBJ2-2	TRBD2	CASSGGRGANTGELFF	TGTGCCAGCAGCGGAGGGCGGGGGGCCAACACCGGGGAGCTGTTTTTT
TRBV5-1	few	TRBJ1-2	-	CASSQRTLNYGYTF	TGCGCCAGCAGCCAACGGACTCTGAACTATGGCTACACCTTC
TRBV15	-	TRBJ1-1	-	CATSRAAVKGTEAFF	TGTGCCACCAGCAGAGCGGCAGTAAAGGGGACTGAAGCTTTCTTT
TRBV7-2	once	TRBJ1-1	TRBD1	CASGSGQINTEAFF	TGTGCCAGCGGATCGGGACAGATTAACACTGAAGCTTTCTTT
TRBV28	-	TRBJ2-2	-	CASSIDTGELFF	TGTGCCAGCAGTATCGACACCGGGGAGCTGTTTTTT
TRBV12-3/TRBV12-4	-	TRBJ1-1	-	CASSLRANTEAFF	TGTGCCAGCAGTTTAAGAGCGAACACTGAAGCTTTCTTT
TRBV15	-	TRBJ1-4	TRBD1	CATSRATGGNEKLFF	TGTGCCACCAGCAGAGCCACAGGGGGTAATGAAAAACTGTTTTTT
TRBV5-1	few	TRBJ1-2	TRBD1	CASSLTGNFNYGYTF	TGCGCCAGCAGCCTGACAGGGAACTTTAACTATGGCTACACCTTC
TRBV6-5	-	TRBJ1-1	-	CASSQTGGTEAFF	TGTGCCAGCAGCCAGACGGGGGGCACTGAAGCTTTCTTT
TRBV4-1	once	TRBJ2-1	-	CASSPGNSFRPYNEQFF	TGCGCCAGCAGTCCTGGCAACAGCTTCAGGCCGTACAATGAGCAGTTCTTC
TRBV12-3/TRBV12-4	-	TRBJ1-1	TRBD1	CASSSGGSTEAFF	TGTGCCAGCAGCTCAGGGGGTAGCACTGAAGCTTTCTTT
TRBV29-1	-	TRBJ1-4	TRBD1	CSVEKGTGVEKLFF	TGCAGCGTTGAAAAGGGGACAGGGGTCGAAAAACTGTTTTTT
TRBV7-9	-	TRBJ1-5	-	CASSLGTSSGSQHF	TGTGCCAGCAGCTTAGGGACTAGTTCGGGGTCCCAGCATTTT
TRBV12-3/TRBV12-4	once	TRBJ1-5	-	CASSQQETQPQHF	TGTGCCAGCAGTCAACAGGAAACTCAGCCCCAGCATTTT
TRBV7-2	-	TRBJ2-1	TRBD2	CASSRDGGGIPNEQFF	TGTGCCAGCAGCAGAGATGGGGGGGGAATACCAAATGAGCAGTTCTTC
TRBV29-1	-	TRBJ1-1	-	CSAREPNTEAFF	TGCAGCGCTCGGGAGCCGAACACTGAAGCTTTCTTT
TRBV7-9	-	TRBJ1-2	-	CASSPPGGRFYGYTF	TGTGCCAGCAGTCCCCCCGGGGGGCGCTTCTATGGCTACACCTTC
TRBV27	-	TRBJ2-2	-	CASSSRRDTGELFF	TGTGCCAGCAGTTCGAGACGGGACACCGGGGAGCTGTTTTTT
TRBV7-9	-	TRBJ2-3	TRBD2	CASSLEARLAGEQDTQYF	TGTGCCAGCAGCTTAGAGGCGAGGCTAGCGGGGGAGCAGGATACGCAGTATTTT
TRBV28	-	TRBJ1-2	-	CASSPPGAGYGYTF	TGTGCCAGCAGTCCTCCAGGGGCTGGCTATGGCTACACCTTC